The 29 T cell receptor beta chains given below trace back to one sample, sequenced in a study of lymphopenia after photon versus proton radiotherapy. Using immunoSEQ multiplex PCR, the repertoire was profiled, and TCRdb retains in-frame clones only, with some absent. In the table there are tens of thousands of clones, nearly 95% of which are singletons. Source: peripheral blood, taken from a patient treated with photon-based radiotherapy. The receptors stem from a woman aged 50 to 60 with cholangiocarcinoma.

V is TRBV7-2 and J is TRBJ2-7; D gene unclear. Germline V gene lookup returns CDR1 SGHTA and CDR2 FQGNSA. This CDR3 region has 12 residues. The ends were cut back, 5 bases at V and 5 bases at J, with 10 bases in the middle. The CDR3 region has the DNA TGTGCCAGCAGCGCCTTGAGTCACGAGCAGTACTTC. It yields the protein CASSALSHEQYF.

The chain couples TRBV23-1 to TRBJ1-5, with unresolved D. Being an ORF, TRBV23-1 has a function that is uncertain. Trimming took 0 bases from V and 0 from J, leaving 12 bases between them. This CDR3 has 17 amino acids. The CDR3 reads CASSQSYRAYSNQPQHF. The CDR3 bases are TGCGCCAGCAGTCAATCGTATAGAGCCTATAGCAATCAGCCCCAGCATTTT.

CDR3 protein: CAPIASNTGELFF. The CDR3 coding sequence is TGTGCCCCCATCGCCAGCAACACCGGGGAGCTGTTTTTT. This sequence joins TRBV10-3 and TRBJ2-2, with no clear D. V was trimmed by 11 bases and J by 2 bases, leaving 12 bases between them. This CDR3 is built from 13 residues. The germline gives CDR1 ENHRY, CDR2 SYGVKD.

The CDR3 DNA reads TGCAGCGGCGATGGCTACACCTTC. Its translation: CSGDGYTF. The chain recombines TRBV20-1 with TRBJ1-2; D is undetermined. This CDR3 comprises 8 residues. The germline V gene encodes CDR1 DFQATT and CDR2 SNEGSKA (reference sequence).

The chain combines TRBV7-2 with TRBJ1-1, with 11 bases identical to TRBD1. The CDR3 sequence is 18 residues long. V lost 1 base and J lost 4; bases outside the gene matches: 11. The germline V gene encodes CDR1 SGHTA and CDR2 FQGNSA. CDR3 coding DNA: TGTGCCAGCAGCTTAGTAGTGAGGGTAGGGACAGGGGGCACTGAAGCTTTCTTT. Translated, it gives CASSLVVRVGTGGTEAFF.

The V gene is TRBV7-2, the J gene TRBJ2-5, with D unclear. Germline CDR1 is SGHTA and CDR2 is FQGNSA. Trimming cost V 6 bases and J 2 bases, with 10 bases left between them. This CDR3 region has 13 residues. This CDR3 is CASRISLQETQYF. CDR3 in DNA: TGTGCCAGCAGAATAAGCCTACAAGAGACCCAGTACTTC.

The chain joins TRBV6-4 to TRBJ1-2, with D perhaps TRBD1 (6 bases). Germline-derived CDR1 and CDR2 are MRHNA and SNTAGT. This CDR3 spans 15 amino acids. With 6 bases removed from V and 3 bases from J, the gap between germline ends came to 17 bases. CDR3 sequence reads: CASSRHTGQDYGYTF. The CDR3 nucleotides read TGTGCCAGCAGCCGACATACGGGACAAGACTATGGCTACACCTTC.

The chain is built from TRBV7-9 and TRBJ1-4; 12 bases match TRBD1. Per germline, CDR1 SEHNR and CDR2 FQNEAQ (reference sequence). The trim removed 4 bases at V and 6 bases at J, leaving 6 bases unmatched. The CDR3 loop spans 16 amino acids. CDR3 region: CASSSGTGGMDEKLFF. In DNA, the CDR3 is TGTGCCAGCAGCTCCGGGACAGGGGGCATGGATGAAAAACTGTTTTTT.

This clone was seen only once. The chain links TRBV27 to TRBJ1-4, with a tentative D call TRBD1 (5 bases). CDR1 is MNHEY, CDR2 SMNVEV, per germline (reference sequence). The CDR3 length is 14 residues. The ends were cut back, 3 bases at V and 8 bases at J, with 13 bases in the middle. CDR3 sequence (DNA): TGTGCCAGCAGTTTCGCCGGGGCCCGGGAAAAACTGTTTTTT. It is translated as CASSFAGAREKLFF.

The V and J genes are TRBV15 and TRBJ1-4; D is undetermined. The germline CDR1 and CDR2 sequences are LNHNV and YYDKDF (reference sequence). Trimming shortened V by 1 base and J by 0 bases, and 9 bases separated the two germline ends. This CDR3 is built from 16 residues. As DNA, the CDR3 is TGTGCCACCAGCAGAGGGGGAACCACAACTAATGAAAAACTGTTTTTT. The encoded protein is CATSRGGTTTNEKLFF. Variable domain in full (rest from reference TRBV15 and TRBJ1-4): DAMVIQNPRYQVTQFGKPVTLSCSQTLNHNVMYWYQQKSSQAPKLLFHYYDKDFNNEADTPDNFQSRRPNTSFCFLDIRSPGLGDTAMYLCATSRGGTTTNEKLFFGSGTQLSVL.

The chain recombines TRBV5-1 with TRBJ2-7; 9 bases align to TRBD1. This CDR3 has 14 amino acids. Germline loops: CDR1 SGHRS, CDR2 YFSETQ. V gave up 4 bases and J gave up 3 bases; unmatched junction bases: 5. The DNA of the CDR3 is TGCGCCAGCAGCGCGGCGGGACAGGGCTACGAGCAGTACTTC. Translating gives CASSAAGQGYEQYF.

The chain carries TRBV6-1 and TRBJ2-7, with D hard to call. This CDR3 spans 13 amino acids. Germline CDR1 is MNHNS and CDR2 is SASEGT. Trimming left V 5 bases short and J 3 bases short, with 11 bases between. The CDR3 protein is CASSRTVNYEQYF. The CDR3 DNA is TGTGCCAGCAGTAGGACGGTAAACTACGAGCAGTACTTC.

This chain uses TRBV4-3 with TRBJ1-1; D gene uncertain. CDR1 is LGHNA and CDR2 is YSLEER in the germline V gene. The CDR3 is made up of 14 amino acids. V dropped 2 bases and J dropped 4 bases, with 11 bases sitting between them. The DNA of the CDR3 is TGCGCCAGCAGCCAACTTAATAGGGTCACTGAAGCTTTCTTT. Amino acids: CASSQLNRVTEAFF.

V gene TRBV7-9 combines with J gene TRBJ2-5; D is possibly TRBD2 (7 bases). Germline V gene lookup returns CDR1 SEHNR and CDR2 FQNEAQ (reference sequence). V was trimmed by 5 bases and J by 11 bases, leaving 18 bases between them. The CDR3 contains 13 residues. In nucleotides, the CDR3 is TGTGCCAGCAGCCCCCGCACCGGGGGGCAGCAGTACTTC. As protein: CASSPRTGGQQYF.

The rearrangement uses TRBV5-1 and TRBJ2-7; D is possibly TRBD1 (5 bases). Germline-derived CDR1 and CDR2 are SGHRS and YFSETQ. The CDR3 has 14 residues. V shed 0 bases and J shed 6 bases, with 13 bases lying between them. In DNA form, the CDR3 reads TGCGCCAGCAGCTTGGTTCAGGGCGGCGCCGAGCAGTACTTC. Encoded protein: CASSLVQGGAEQYF. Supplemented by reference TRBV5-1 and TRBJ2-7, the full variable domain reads KAGVTQTPRYLIKTRGQQVTLSCSPISGHRSVSWYQQTPGQGLQFLFEYFSETQRNKGNFPGRFSGRQFSNSRSEMNVSTLELGDSALYLCASSLVQGGAEQYFGPGTRLTVT.

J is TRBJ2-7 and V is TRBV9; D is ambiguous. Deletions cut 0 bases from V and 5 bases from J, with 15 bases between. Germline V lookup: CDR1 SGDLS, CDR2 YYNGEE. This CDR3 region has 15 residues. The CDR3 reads CASSVEGIRSHEQYF. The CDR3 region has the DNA TGTGCCAGCAGCGTAGAGGGAATACGGAGCCACGAGCAGTACTTC.

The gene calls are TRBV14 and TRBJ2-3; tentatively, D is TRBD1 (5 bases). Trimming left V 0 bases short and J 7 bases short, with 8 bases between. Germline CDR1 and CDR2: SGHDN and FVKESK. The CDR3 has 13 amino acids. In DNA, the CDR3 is TGTGCCAGCAGCCAAGATGACAGACATACGCAGTATTTT. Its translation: CASSQDDRHTQYF.

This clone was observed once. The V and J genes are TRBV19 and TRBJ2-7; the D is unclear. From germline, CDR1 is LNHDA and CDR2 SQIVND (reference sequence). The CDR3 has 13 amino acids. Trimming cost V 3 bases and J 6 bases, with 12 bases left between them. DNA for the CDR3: TGTGCCAGTAGTATGGAAATTCCGTTCGAGCAGTACTTC. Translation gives CASSMEIPFEQYF.

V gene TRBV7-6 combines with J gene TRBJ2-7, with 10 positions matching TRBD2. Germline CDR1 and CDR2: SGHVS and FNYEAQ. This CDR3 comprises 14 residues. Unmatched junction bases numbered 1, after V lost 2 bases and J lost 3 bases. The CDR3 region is CASSLSGGGYEQYF. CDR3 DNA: TGTGCCAGCAGCTTAAGCGGGGGGGGCTACGAGCAGTACTTC.

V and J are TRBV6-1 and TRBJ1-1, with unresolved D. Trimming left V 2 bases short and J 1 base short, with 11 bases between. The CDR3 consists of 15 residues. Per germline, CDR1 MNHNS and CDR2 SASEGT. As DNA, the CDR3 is TGTGCCAGCAGTGAATTGTTCCAGAAGAACACTGAAGCTTTCTTT. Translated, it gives CASSELFQKNTEAFF.

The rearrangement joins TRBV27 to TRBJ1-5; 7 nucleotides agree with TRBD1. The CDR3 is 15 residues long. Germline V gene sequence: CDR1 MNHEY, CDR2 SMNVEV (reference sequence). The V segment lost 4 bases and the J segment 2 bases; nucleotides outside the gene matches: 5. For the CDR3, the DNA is TGTGCCAGCAGTTCATTAGGGGGCGGCAATCAGCCCCAGCATTTT. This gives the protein CASSSLGGGNQPQHF.

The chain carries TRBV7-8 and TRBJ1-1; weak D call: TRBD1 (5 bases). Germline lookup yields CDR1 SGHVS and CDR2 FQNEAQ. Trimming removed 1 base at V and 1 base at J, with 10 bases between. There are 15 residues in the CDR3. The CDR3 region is CASSLEARANTEAFF. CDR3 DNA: TGTGCCAGCAGCTTAGAGGCCAGGGCGAACACTGAAGCTTTCTTT.

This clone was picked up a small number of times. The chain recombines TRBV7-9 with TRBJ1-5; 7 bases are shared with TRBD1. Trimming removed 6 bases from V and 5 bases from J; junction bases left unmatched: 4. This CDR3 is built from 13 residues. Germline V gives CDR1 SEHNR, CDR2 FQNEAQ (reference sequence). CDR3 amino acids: CASRDREDQPQHF. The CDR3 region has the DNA TGTGCCAGCAGAGACAGGGAGGATCAGCCCCAGCATTTT.

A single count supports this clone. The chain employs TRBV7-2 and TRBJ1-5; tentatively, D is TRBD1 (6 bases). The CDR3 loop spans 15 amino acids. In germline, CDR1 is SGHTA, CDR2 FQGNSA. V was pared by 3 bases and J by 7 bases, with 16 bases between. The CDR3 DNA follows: TGTGCCAGCAGCTTCGGGTACTTAGGGGGGCAGCCCCAGCATTTT. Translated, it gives CASSFGYLGGQPQHF.

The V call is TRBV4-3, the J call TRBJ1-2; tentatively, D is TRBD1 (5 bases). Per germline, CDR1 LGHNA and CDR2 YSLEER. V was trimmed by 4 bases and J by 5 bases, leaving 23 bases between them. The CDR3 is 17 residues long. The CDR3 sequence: CASSPGRVGGRGYGYTF. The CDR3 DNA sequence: TGCGCCAGCAGCCCGGGACGGGTGGGGGGGAGAGGATATGGCTACACCTTC.

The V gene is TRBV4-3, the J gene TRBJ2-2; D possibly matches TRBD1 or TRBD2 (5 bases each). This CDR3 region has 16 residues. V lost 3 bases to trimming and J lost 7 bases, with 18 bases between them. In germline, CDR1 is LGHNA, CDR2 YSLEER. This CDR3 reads CASSQTPGPGRGELFF. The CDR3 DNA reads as TGCGCCAGCAGCCAGACACCGGGACCGGGGCGCGGGGAGCTGTTTTTT.

The CDR3 sequence is CASSLRQGATYEQYF. CDR3 nucleotides: TGTGCCAGCAGTTTACGACAGGGGGCGACGTACGAGCAGTACTTC. The chain joins TRBV6-5 to TRBJ2-7; 10 positions match TRBD1. The CDR3 runs 15 residues. V shed 4 bases and J 4 bases; nucleotides not matched to a gene: 7. Germline V gene lookup returns CDR1 MNHEY and CDR2 SVGAGI.

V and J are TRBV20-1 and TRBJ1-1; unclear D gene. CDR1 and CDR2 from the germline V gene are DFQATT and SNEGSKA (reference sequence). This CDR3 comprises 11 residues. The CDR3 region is CSLQLNTEAFF. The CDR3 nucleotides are TGCAGCCTACAGTTGAACACTGAAGCTTTCTTT.

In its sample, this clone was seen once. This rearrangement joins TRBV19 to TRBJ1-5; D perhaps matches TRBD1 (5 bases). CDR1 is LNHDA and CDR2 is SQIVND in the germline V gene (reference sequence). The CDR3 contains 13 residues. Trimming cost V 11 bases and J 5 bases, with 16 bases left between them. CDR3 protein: CAVRGGRYQPQHF. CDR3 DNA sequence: TGTGCCGTCCGGGGCGGAAGATATCAGCCCCAGCATTTT.